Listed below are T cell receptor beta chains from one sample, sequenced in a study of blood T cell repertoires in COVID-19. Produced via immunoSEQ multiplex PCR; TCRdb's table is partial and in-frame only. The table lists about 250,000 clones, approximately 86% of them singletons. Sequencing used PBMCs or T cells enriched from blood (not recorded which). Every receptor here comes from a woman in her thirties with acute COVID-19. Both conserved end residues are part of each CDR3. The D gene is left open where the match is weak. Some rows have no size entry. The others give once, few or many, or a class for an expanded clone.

CDR3 protein: CASSLGGVGTVYNEQFF; CDR3 DNA: TGTGCCAGCAGCTTAGGGGGGGTAGGGACAGTCTACAATGAGCAGTTCTTC; CDR3 length: 17; clone size: NA; J gene: TRBJ2-1; D gene: NA; V gene: TRBV11-2
CDR3 protein: CASSDFAGGGYGYTF; CDR3 DNA: TGTGCCAGCAGTGATTTTGCAGGTGGAGGGTATGGCTACACCTTC; CDR3 length: 15; clone size: NA; J gene: TRBJ1-2; D gene: NA; V gene: TRBV2
CDR3 protein: CATSTDLGGEKLFF; CDR3 DNA: TGTGCCACCAGCACAGACCTTGGAGGTGAAAAACTGTTTTTT; CDR3 length: 14; clone size: NA; J gene: TRBJ1-4; D gene: NA; V gene: TRBV15
CDR3 protein: CASSNRGGLQYF; CDR3 DNA: TGTGCCAGTAGTAACCGGGGAGGGCTTCAGTACTTC; CDR3 length: 12; clone size: once; J gene: TRBJ2-4; D gene: TRBD2; V gene: TRBV19
CDR3 protein: CASSLGQSYEQYF; CDR3 DNA: TGTGCCAGCAGTCTGGGACAGAGCTACGAGCAGTACTTC; CDR3 length: 13; clone size: NA; J gene: TRBJ2-7; D gene: TRBD1; V gene: TRBV28
CDR3 protein: CASSANQGTTEAFF; CDR3 DNA: TGTGCCAGCAGTGCCAACCAGGGTACCACTGAAGCTTTCTTT; CDR3 length: 14; clone size: NA; J gene: TRBJ1-1; D gene: NA; V gene: TRBV25-1
CDR3 protein: CASSLSSPGGLTDTQYF; CDR3 DNA: TGTGCCAGCAGTTTATCTTCCCCGGGAGGTCTCACAGATACGCAGTATTTT; CDR3 length: 17; clone size: NA; J gene: TRBJ2-3; D gene: TRBD2; V gene: TRBV28
CDR3 protein: CASSQTPGQSYEQYF; CDR3 DNA: TGTGCCAGCAGCCAAACCCCGGGACAAAGCTACGAGCAGTACTTC; CDR3 length: 15; clone size: NA; J gene: TRBJ2-7; D gene: NA; V gene: TRBV3-1/TRBV3-2
CDR3 protein: CASSQQSGDTEAFF; CDR3 DNA: TGTGCCAGCAGCCAGCAGAGCGGGGACACTGAAGCTTTCTTT; CDR3 length: 14; clone size: NA; J gene: TRBJ1-1; D gene: NA; V gene: TRBV7-2
CDR3 protein: CASSRVQKLFF; CDR3 DNA: TGTGCCAGCAGCCGAGTCCAAAAACTGTTTTTT; CDR3 length: 11; clone size: NA; J gene: TRBJ1-4; D gene: NA; V gene: TRBV2
CDR3 protein: CASSSQVETGLNEQFF; CDR3 DNA: TGTGCCAGCAGTTCCCAGGTCGAAACTGGCCTAAATGAGCAGTTCTTC; CDR3 length: 16; clone size: NA; J gene: TRBJ2-1; D gene: NA; V gene: TRBV6-2/TRBV6-3
CDR3 protein: CASSYLAQGRTNYGYTF; CDR3 DNA: TGTGCCAGCAGTTACTTGGCGCAGGGCAGGACTAACTATGGCTACACCTTC; CDR3 length: 17; clone size: few; J gene: TRBJ1-2; D gene: NA; V gene: TRBV28
CDR3 protein: CASSRDSEETQYF; CDR3 DNA: TGTGCCAGCAGTCGGGACAGTGAAGAGACCCAGTACTTC; CDR3 length: 13; clone size: NA; J gene: TRBJ2-5; D gene: TRBD1; V gene: TRBV3-1/TRBV3-2
CDR3 protein: CASSEARQGANSPLHF; CDR3 DNA: TGTGCCAGCAGTGAAGCGAGGCAGGGGGCCAATTCACCCCTCCACTTT; CDR3 length: 16; clone size: few; J gene: TRBJ1-6; D gene: TRBD1; V gene: TRBV6-4
CDR3 protein: CASSRGAGGNTGELFF; CDR3 DNA: TGTGCCAGCAGCCGGGGGGCGGGAGGGAACACCGGGGAGCTGTTTTTT; CDR3 length: 16; clone size: NA; J gene: TRBJ2-2; D gene: TRBD2; V gene: TRBV5-4
CDR3 protein: CASSPTDREIPPGANVLTF; CDR3 DNA: TGTGCCAGCAGCCCCACCGACAGGGAAATTCCACCTGGGGCCAACGTCCTGACTTTC; CDR3 length: 19; clone size: NA; J gene: TRBJ2-6; D gene: TRBD1; V gene: TRBV9
CDR3 protein: CASTGTIPNTGELFF; CDR3 DNA: TGTGCCAGCACCGGGACAATCCCGAACACCGGGGAGCTGTTTTTT; CDR3 length: 15; clone size: NA; J gene: TRBJ2-2; D gene: NA; V gene: TRBV25-1
CDR3 protein: CASSLGARIPQHF; CDR3 DNA: TGTGCCAGCAGCCTAGGGGCCAGGATCCCCCAGCATTTT; CDR3 length: 13; clone size: NA; J gene: TRBJ1-5; D gene: NA; V gene: TRBV12-3/TRBV12-4
CDR3 protein: CASSLGLADGGEQFF; CDR3 DNA: TGTGCCAGCAGCCTCGGACTAGCGGACGGAGGGGAGCAGTTCTTC; CDR3 length: 15; clone size: once; J gene: TRBJ2-1; D gene: TRBD2; V gene: TRBV7-2
CDR3 protein: CATSRPRRAGVQTGELFF; CDR3 DNA: TGTGCCACCAGCAGACCCCGTAGGGCGGGGGTACAAACCGGGGAGCTGTTTTTT; CDR3 length: 18; clone size: NA; J gene: TRBJ2-2; D gene: TRBD2; V gene: TRBV15
CDR3 protein: CASSYTGSEQYF; CDR3 DNA: TGTGCCAGCAGCTATACAGGGAGCGAGCAGTACTTC; CDR3 length: 12; clone size: NA; J gene: TRBJ2-7; D gene: NA; V gene: TRBV28
CDR3 protein: CASSQDGGEAFF; CDR3 DNA: TGCGCCAGCAGCCAAGATGGGGGCGAAGCTTTCTTT; CDR3 length: 12; clone size: NA; J gene: TRBJ1-1; D gene: NA; V gene: TRBV4-1
CDR3 protein: CASGPTGTATNEKLFF; CDR3 DNA: TGTGCCAGTGGCCCTACTGGGACAGCGACTAATGAAAAACTGTTTTTT; CDR3 length: 16; clone size: NA; J gene: TRBJ1-4; D gene: TRBD1; V gene: TRBV19
CDR3 protein: CASSLTLESQETQYF; CDR3 DNA: TGTGCCAGCAGCTTAACGTTGGAGAGCCAAGAGACCCAGTACTTC; CDR3 length: 15; clone size: NA; J gene: TRBJ2-5; D gene: NA; V gene: TRBV7-3
CDR3 protein: CASSPRLAGITGELFF; CDR3 DNA: TGTGCCAGCAGCCCTCGACTAGCGGGGATAACCGGGGAGCTGTTTTTT; CDR3 length: 16; clone size: NA; J gene: TRBJ2-2; D gene: TRBD2; V gene: TRBV9
CDR3 protein: CASSLPSGGAGEQFF; CDR3 DNA: TGTGCCAGCAGTCTACCTAGCGGGGGGGCAGGGGAGCAGTTCTTC; CDR3 length: 15; clone size: NA; J gene: TRBJ2-1; D gene: TRBD2; V gene: TRBV27
CDR3 protein: CASSKARDRGGETQYF; CDR3 DNA: TGTGCCAGCAGCAAAGCCCGGGACAGGGGGGGGGAGACCCAGTACTTC; CDR3 length: 16; clone size: NA; J gene: TRBJ2-5; D gene: NA; V gene: TRBV21-1